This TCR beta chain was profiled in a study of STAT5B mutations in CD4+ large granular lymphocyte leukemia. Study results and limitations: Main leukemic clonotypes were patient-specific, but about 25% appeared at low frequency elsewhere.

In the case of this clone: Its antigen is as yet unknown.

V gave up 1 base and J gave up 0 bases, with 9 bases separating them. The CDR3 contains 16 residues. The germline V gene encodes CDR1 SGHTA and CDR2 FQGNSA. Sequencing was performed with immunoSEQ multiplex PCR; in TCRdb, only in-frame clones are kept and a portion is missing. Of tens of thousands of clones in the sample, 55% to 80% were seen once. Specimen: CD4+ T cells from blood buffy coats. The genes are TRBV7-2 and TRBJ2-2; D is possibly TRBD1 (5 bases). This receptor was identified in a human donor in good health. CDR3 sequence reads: CASSLGRVANTGELFF. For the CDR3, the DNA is TGTGCCAGCAGCTTAGGCAGGGTCGCGAACACCGGGGAGCTGTTTTTT.